This paragraph reports one T cell receptor beta chain. Its antigen is unidentified. Trimming stripped 5 bases from V and 1 base from J, with 14 bases between. This CDR3 has 15 amino acids. Looked up from germline, CDR1 is MNHNY and CDR2 is SVGAGI (reference sequence). The data originate from a study of cytotoxic CD8 clonotypes in ibrutinib-treated CLL. Only in-frame clones appear in the TCRdb table, and some are missing; sequencing was by immunoSEQ multiplex PCR. Of fewer than 100,000 clones in the sample, approximately 86% were seen once. Study results and limitations: Progressing and sustained-remission patients had different sampling times.

V and J are TRBV6-6 and TRBJ1-1; a weak D match, TRBD1 (5 bases). The material sequenced was PBMCs, taken before ibrutinib treatment. This clonotype was sampled from a human donor with chronic lymphocytic leukemia. The CDR3: CASSTAGTQNTEAFF. DNA for the CDR3: TGTGCCAGCAGTACAGCCGGGACCCAGAACACTGAAGCTTTCTTT.